This entry lists 24 T cell receptor beta chains sequenced from one sample in a study of T cell responses to AZD1222 COVID-19 vaccine. Produced via immunoSEQ multiplex PCR; TCRdb's table is partial and in-frame only. Here the sample spans about 130,000 clones, approximately 93% being singletons. The source was peripheral blood, collected on day 0 of AZD1222 vaccination. The receptors were sampled from an adult in good health.

This rearrangement joins TRBV7-2 to TRBJ2-2; D gene ambiguous. Trimming left V 4 bases short and J 5 bases short, with 8 bases between. This CDR3 is built from 13 residues. CDR1 and CDR2 (germline): SGHTA, FQGNSA. The CDR3 loop reads CASSSRRTGELFF. As DNA, the CDR3 is TGTGCCAGCAGCTCCCGCCGGACCGGGGAGCTGTTTTTT.

The V call is TRBV5-5, the J call TRBJ2-3; no clear D. V lost 4 bases and J lost 2, with 11 bases in between. This CDR3 region has 14 residues. CDR1 and CDR2 from the germline V gene are SGHKS and YYEKEE (reference sequence). CDR3 sequence: CASSPRTSTDTQYF. Written as DNA, the CDR3 is TGTGCCAGCAGCCCTCGGACGTCCACAGATACGCAGTATTTT. Together with reference TRBV5-5 and TRBJ2-3, the CDR3 gives the full variable domain: DAGVTQSPTHLIKTRGQQVTLRCSPISGHKSVSWYQQVLGQGPQFIFQYYEKEERGRGNFPDRFSARQFPNYSSELNVNALLLGDSALYLCASSPRTSTDTQYFGPGTRLTVL.

The CDR3 loop is CASSLRGAGNQPQHF. The CDR3 DNA reads TGTGCCAGCAGCTTACGAGGAGCTGGGAATCAGCCCCAGCATTTT. The gene calls are TRBV7-9 and TRBJ1-5; D ambiguous. The CDR3 length is 15 residues. The V end was cut by 2 bases, the J end by 4 bases, with 12 bases between. CDR1 is SEHNR and CDR2 is FQNEAQ in the germline V gene (reference sequence).

This clone was found a few times. The rearrangement uses TRBV18 and TRBJ2-5; no reliable D call. This CDR3 has 14 amino acids. With 1 base removed from V and 1 base from J, the gap between germline ends came to 7 bases. Germline loops: CDR1 KGHSH, CDR2 LQKENI. DNA of the CDR3: TGTGCCAGCTCACCACGGGCCGCCCAAGAGACCCAGTACTTC. As protein: CASSPRAAQETQYF.

The chain carries TRBV5-5 and TRBJ2-3; D is unresolved. The CDR3 sequence is 15 residues long. Trimming stripped 0 bases from V and 4 bases from J, with 12 bases between. Per germline, CDR1 SGHKS and CDR2 YYEKEE (reference sequence). CDR3 coding DNA: TGTGCCAGCAGCTTGGACCCGGCCGCCCCAGATACGCAGTATTTT. Encoded protein: CASSLDPAAPDTQYF.

The chain employs TRBV21-1 and TRBJ2-1; no check of the table's D call, TRBD2, against the DNA was made. TRBV21-1 is reported as a pseudogene. The CDR3 runs to 15 residues. The CDR3 protein is CASSKPASGYNEQFF. The CDR3 bases are TGTGCCAGCAGCAAACCCGCGTCGGGTTACAATGAGCAGTTCTTC.

The V call is TRBV5-4, the J call TRBJ1-1; D gene uncertain. Germline lookup yields CDR1 SGHNT and CDR2 YYREEE (reference sequence). The CDR3 runs 11 residues. The germline V and J ends were trimmed by 3 bases and 5 bases, with 5 bases remaining between them. Written as DNA, the CDR3 is TGTGCCAGCAGCTCGCCGACTGAAGCTTTCTTT. Its protein is CASSSPTEAFF.

The genes are TRBV6-5 and TRBJ1-1; D is perhaps TRBD1 (5 bases). The length of the CDR3 is 14 residues. V lost 0 bases and J 6 bases, leaving 11 bases between the germline ends. Germline lookup yields CDR1 MNHEY and CDR2 SVGAGI. CDR3 amino acids: CASSYSGGVAEAFF. The CDR3 bases are TGTGCCAGCAGTTACTCTGGGGGGGTAGCTGAAGCTTTCTTT.

This sequence joins TRBV7-8 and TRBJ1-2, with 8 bases identical to TRBD1. J was trimmed by 0 bases and V by 5 bases; bases with no gene match: 2. The CDR3 has 14 residues. Germline V gene data show CDR1 as SGHVS and CDR2 as FQNEAQ. The CDR3 nucleotides are TGTGCCAGCAGCCCAGGGGGCCCTAACTATGGCTACACCTTC. It codes for CASSPGGPNYGYTF.

The chain joins TRBV4-2 to TRBJ1-4, with D possibly matching TRBD1 (6 bases). The V gene's germline CDR1 is LGHNA and CDR2 YNFKEQ. This CDR3 has 16 residues. Trimming stripped 0 bases from V and 4 bases from J, with 12 bases between. CDR3 nucleotide sequence: TGTGCCAGCAGCCAAGACCGACAGGAACGTAATGAAAAACTGTTTTTT. Amino acids: CASSQDRQERNEKLFF.

The rearrangement uses TRBV24-1 and TRBJ1-1; D possibly corresponds to TRBD1 (6 bases). V was pared by 5 bases and J by 5 bases, with 20 bases between. The CDR3 is made up of 16 amino acids. CDR1 is KGHDR, CDR2 SFDVKD, per germline. The CDR3 nucleotides read TGTGCCACCAGTGCTCTTGGAGGGGGGCGCGGAACTGAAGCTTTCTTT. It translates to CATSALGGGRGTEAFF.

This sequence joins TRBV4-2 and TRBJ1-3; TRBD1 matches at 7 bases. The CDR3 extends over 16 amino acids. In germline, CDR1 is LGHNA, CDR2 YNFKEQ. V was pared by 2 bases and J by 0 bases, with 4 bases of the junction left unmatched. Here the CDR3 DNA reads TGTGCCAGCAGCCAATCGACAGGGATCTCTGGAAACACCATATATTTT. This encodes CASSQSTGISGNTIYF.

The CDR3 here is CATSDPGSTGELFF. In DNA form, the CDR3 reads TGTGCCACCAGTGACCCCGGGAGTACCGGGGAGCTGTTTTTT. The rearrangement joins TRBV24-1 to TRBJ2-2, with a tentative D call TRBD2 (6 bases). The ends were cut back, 4 bases at V and 5 bases at J, with 10 bases in the middle. This CDR3 is 14 amino acids long. CDR1 KGHDR and CDR2 SFDVKD come from the germline V gene.

The chain joins TRBV10-3 to TRBJ1-1; D gene unclear. CDR1 is ENHRY, CDR2 SYGVKD, per germline. Deletions cut 8 bases from V and 3 bases from J, with 13 bases between. The CDR3 is 13 amino acids. The CDR3 nucleotides are TGTGCCATCGGTAGATACGAAGACACTGAAGCTTTCTTT. This gives the protein CAIGRYEDTEAFF.

V and J are TRBV29-1 and TRBJ2-7; 8 nucleotides align to TRBD1. This CDR3 contains 13 residues. The V gene's germline CDR1 is SQVTM and CDR2 ANQGSEA. Unmatched junction bases numbered 4, after V lost 4 bases and J lost 2 bases. The DNA for the CDR3 is TGCAGCGTTGTGAACAGGGGGACCTACGAGCAGTACTTC. It translates to CSVVNRGTYEQYF.

Here the CDR3 DNA reads TGTGCCATCAGCCAGGGACAGGGTAGCGGCTACACCTTC. It specifies CAISQGQGSGYTF. The chain uses TRBV10-3 and TRBJ1-2; 9 bases agree with TRBD1. The germline gives CDR1 ENHRY, CDR2 SYGVKD. V lost 6 bases to trimming and J lost 8 bases; unmatched junction nucleotides: 7. The CDR3 runs to 13 residues.

The sample holds one count of this clone. V and J are TRBV11-2 and TRBJ1-1, with D possibly being TRBD1 (6 bases). Germline V gene sequence: CDR1 SGHAT, CDR2 FQNNGV. CDR3 size: 13 residues. The V and J ends lost 6 bases and 5 bases respectively, with 13 bases between them. The CDR3 is CASRIQGWTEAFF. CDR3 nucleotide sequence: TGTGCCAGCAGAATACAGGGATGGACTGAAGCTTTCTTT.

The rearrangement uses TRBV6-6 and TRBJ1-6, with D possibly being TRBD1 (5 bases). Looked up from germline, CDR1 is MNHNY and CDR2 is SVGAGI (reference sequence). The CDR3 is 12 residues long. V was clipped by 6 bases and J by 9 bases, with 9 bases between them. CDR3 region: CASSQGGSPLHF. CDR3 nucleotide sequence: TGTGCCAGCAGCCAGGGTGGTTCACCCCTCCACTTT.

The chain uses TRBV6-5 and TRBJ1-1; D is unresolved. The V gene's germline CDR1 is MNHEY and CDR2 SVGAGI. The length of the CDR3 is 13 residues. Between the trimmed V and J ends, which lost 5 bases and 0 bases, there was a span of 7 bases. The CDR3, as DNA: TGTGCCAGCAGTCCTAACATGAACACTGAAGCTTTCTTT. Amino acid sequence: CASSPNMNTEAFF.

The rearrangement links TRBV4-1 to TRBJ1-6; TRBD1 agrees at 7 bases. The CDR3 extends over 18 amino acids. The junction had 9 bases not matched to a gene; V was cut back by 4 bases and J by 0 bases. The germline gives CDR1 MGHRA, CDR2 YSYEKL. CDR3 residues: CASSLRQGASSYNSPLHF. In DNA form, the CDR3 reads TGCGCCAGCAGCCTCCGACAGGGAGCTAGCTCCTATAATTCACCCCTCCACTTT.

This chain links TRBV4-2 with TRBJ1-1; D is unclear. CDR1 is LGHNA and CDR2 is YNFKEQ in the germline V gene. V was pared by 4 bases and J by 10 bases, with 19 bases between. The length of the CDR3 is 14 residues. The CDR3 is CASSPQVVRRAAFF. Here the CDR3 DNA reads TGTGCCAGCAGCCCGCAGGTGGTACGGCGGGCAGCTTTCTTT.

CDR3 sequence: CASFEVNYGYTF. The CDR3 DNA reads as TGCGCCAGTTTCGAGGTTAACTATGGCTACACCTTC. The chain joins TRBV5-1 to TRBJ1-2, with D uncertain. V was clipped by 8 bases and J by 1 base, with 9 bases between them. This CDR3 has 12 amino acids. Germline CDR1 is SGHRS and CDR2 is YFSETQ.

The rearrangement uses TRBV6-5 and TRBJ1-5; D gene unclear. With 0 bases removed from V and 1 base from J, the gap between germline ends came to 10 bases. Per germline, CDR1 MNHEY and CDR2 SVGAGI. This CDR3 comprises 16 residues. The CDR3 sequence is CASSYSSPGSNQPQHF. In DNA, the CDR3 is TGTGCCAGCAGTTACTCAAGCCCAGGAAGCAATCAGCCCCAGCATTTT.

J is TRBJ2-3 and V is TRBV6-5; TRBD1 agrees at 9 bases. The germline gives CDR1 MNHEY, CDR2 SVGAGI. V lost 6 bases to trimming and J lost 1 base; unmatched junction nucleotides: 5. CDR3 size: 15 residues. DNA for the CDR3: TGTGCCAGCAGACCGGGACAGGGACGCACAGATACGCAGTATTTT. Translating gives CASRPGQGRTDTQYF.